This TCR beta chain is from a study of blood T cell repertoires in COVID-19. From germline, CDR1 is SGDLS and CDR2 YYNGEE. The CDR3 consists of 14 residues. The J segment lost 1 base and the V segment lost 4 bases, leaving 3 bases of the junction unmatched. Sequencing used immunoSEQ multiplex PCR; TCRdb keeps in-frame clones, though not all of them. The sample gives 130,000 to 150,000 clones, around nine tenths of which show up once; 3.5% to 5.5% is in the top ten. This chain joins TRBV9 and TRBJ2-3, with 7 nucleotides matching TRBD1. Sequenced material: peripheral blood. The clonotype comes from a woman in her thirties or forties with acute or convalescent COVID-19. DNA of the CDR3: TGTGCCAGCAGCTCCGGACAGGGCACAGATACGCAGTATTTT. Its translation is CASSSGQGTDTQYF.